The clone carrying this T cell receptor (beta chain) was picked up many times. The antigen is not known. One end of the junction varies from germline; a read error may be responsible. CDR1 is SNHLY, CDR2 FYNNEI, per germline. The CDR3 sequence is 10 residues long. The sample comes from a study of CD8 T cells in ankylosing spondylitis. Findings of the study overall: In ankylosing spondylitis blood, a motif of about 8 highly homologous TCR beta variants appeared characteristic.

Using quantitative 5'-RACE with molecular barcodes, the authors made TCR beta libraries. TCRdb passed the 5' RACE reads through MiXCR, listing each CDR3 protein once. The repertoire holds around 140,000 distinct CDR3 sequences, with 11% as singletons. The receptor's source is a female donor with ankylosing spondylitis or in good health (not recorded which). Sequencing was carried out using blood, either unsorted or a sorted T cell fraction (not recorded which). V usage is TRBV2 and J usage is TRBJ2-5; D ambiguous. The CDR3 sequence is CASSEETQYF. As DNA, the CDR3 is TGTGCCAGCAGCGAAGAGACCCAGTACTTC.